Listed here are 4 T cell receptor beta chains from one sample, sequenced in a study of blood T cell repertoires in COVID-19. Some clones are missing from TCRdb's copy, which holds only in-frame ones; the method was immunoSEQ multiplex PCR. The sample shows some 200,000 clones, approximately 82% of them seen only once. Source material: peripheral blood. These receptors all stem from a human donor in a cohort sampled during active COVID-19.

This clone was observed a handful of times. This chain links TRBV5-4 with TRBJ1-2, with TRBD1 as a possible D gene (6 bases). The V end lost 3 bases, the J end lost 5 bases, and 17 bases lay between the germline ends. The length of the CDR3 is 15 residues. Germline-derived CDR1 and CDR2 are SGHNT and YYREEE (reference sequence). The CDR3 sequence: CASSWGTPLQYGYTF. CDR3 in DNA: TGTGCCAGCAGCTGGGGGACACCTCTGCAATATGGCTACACCTTC.

This clone came up a few times. This chain connects TRBV5-1 to TRBJ1-1, with 10 nucleotides matching TRBD1. The CDR3 length is 14 residues. Looked up from germline, CDR1 is SGHRS and CDR2 is YFSETQ. Germline trimming cut 4 bases from V and 5 bases from J; bases unmatched to any gene: 5. The CDR3 DNA follows: TGCGCCAGCAGCGCATCGGGACAGGGGACTGAAGCTTTCTTT. Encoded protein: CASSASGQGTEAFF.

CDR3 sequence reads: CASSVTGTYNEQFF. The CDR3 nucleotides read TGTGCCAGCAGCGTTACCGGGACTTACAATGAGCAGTTCTTC. This chain links TRBV9 with TRBJ2-1; perhaps TRBD2 as D (6 bases). V shed 2 bases and J shed 4 bases, with 10 bases lying between them. The CDR3 runs 14 residues. The V gene's germline CDR1 is SGDLS and CDR2 YYNGEE.

V usage is TRBV27 and J usage is TRBJ1-1; D may be TRBD1 (5 bases). V shed 7 bases and J shed 0 bases, with 18 bases lying between them. Germline-derived CDR1 and CDR2 are MNHEY and SMNVEV (reference sequence). There are 16 residues in the CDR3. Here the CDR3 reads CASKEGNGRMNTEAFF. The CDR3 DNA reads as TGTGCCAGCAAGGAGGGGAACGGGAGAATGAACACTGAAGCTTTCTTT.